A single sample gave rise to the 21 T cell receptor beta chains below, sequenced in a study of shared T cell receptors in the human thymus. The assay was immunoSEQ multiplex PCR, and TCRdb's table has in-frame clones only and misses some. The sample yields 500,000 to 750,000 clones, roughly 88% seen once. The sample was also reused in another study, on human thymus T cells.

Input material: thymocytes. These receptors were obtained from a boy in the first two years of life with a congenital heart defect.

The J gene is TRBJ2-3, the V gene TRBV14; 10 bases are shared with TRBD1. V shed 4 bases and J 2 bases; nucleotides not matched to a gene: 3. The CDR3 extends over 15 amino acids. Germline loops: CDR1 SGHDN, CDR2 FVKESK. CDR3 residues: CASSPGQGHTDTQYF. The CDR3 DNA follows: TGTGCCAGCAGCCCGGGACAGGGGCACACAGATACGCAGTATTTT.

The rearrangement joins TRBV11-2 to TRBJ2-7; no reliable D call. CDR3 length: 11 amino acids. V was shortened by 1 base and J by 9 bases, with 7 bases between the two germline ends. Germline V gene lookup returns CDR1 SGHAT and CDR2 FQNNGV. DNA of the CDR3: TGTGCCAGCAGCTTAGTCCCGTGGCAGTACTTC. Encoded protein: CASSLVPWQYF.

The chain is built from TRBV27 and TRBJ1-2; tentatively, D is TRBD1 (5 bases). Germline CDR1 MNHEY, CDR2 SMNVEV (reference sequence). V was pared by 0 bases and J by 4 bases, with 15 bases between. This CDR3 comprises 16 residues. The DNA of the CDR3 is TGTGCCAGCAGTTTATCGAAGGCAGGGCCTTCCTATGGCTACACCTTC. This gives the protein CASSLSKAGPSYGYTF.

The chain has TRBV7-9 and TRBJ2-7; 11 nucleotides line up with TRBD2. Per germline, CDR1 SEHNR and CDR2 FQNEAQ (reference sequence). The CDR3 is 16 amino acids. V was clipped by 5 bases and J by 3 bases; unmatched bases: 9. The CDR3 here is CASSGPLAGVGYEQYF. The CDR3 DNA reads as TGTGCCAGCAGCGGGCCACTAGCGGGAGTAGGCTACGAGCAGTACTTC.

This sequence joins TRBV4-2 and TRBJ2-7; D is possibly TRBD2 (6 bases). Germline V gene lookup returns CDR1 LGHNA and CDR2 YNFKEQ. This CDR3 has 16 amino acids. Trimming took 1 base from V and 1 from J, leaving 14 bases between them. This chain's CDR3 is CASSQVPSTSSYEQYF. CDR3 sequence (DNA): TGTGCCAGCAGCCAAGTCCCCTCGACTAGTTCCTACGAGCAGTACTTC.

The chain couples TRBV28 to TRBJ1-1; D is unclear. Trimming removed 1 base from V and 5 bases from J, with 8 bases in between. This CDR3 region has 13 residues. The germline CDR1 and CDR2 sequences are MDHEN and SYDVKM. The CDR3 loop reads CASSLYGVTEAFF. The CDR3 DNA is TGTGCCAGCAGTTTATACGGGGTTACTGAAGCTTTCTTT.

The rearrangement uses TRBV21-1 and TRBJ1-2; no DNA check was done on the table's D call, TRBD1. TRBV21-1 is flagged as a pseudogene. The CDR3 spans 15 residues. The CDR3 coding sequence is TGTGCCACAACTCCGGGACAGGGAATGCGGAAAGGCTACACCTTC. Protein sequence: CATTPGQGMRKGYTF.

The chain couples TRBV10-2 to TRBJ2-2; TRBD1 matches at 11 bases. With V trimmed by 7 bases and J by 7 bases, 11 bases remained unmatched. CDR3 length equals 16 residues. Per germline, CDR1 WSHSY and CDR2 SAAADI. CDR3 coding DNA: TGCGCCAGCACGAACTTTGGACAGGGGGCGGTCGGGGAGCTGTTTTTT. Its translation: CASTNFGQGAVGELFF.

The chain combines TRBV4-1 with TRBJ2-1; 10 bases map to TRBD2. V trimming: 4 bases; J trimming: 3 bases; junction bases outside the gene matches: 12. Germline V gene lookup returns CDR1 MGHRA and CDR2 YSYEKL. The CDR3 is 18 amino acids. The CDR3 region has the DNA TGCGCCAGCAGCCCGAGCAATCACGGGACTAGCGTCTACAATGAGCAGTTCTTC. It encodes CASSPSNHGTSVYNEQFF.

V usage is TRBV27 and J usage is TRBJ1-5; D is ambiguous. V lost 8 bases and J lost 4, with 24 bases in between. Germline CDR1 is MNHEY and CDR2 is SMNVEV (reference sequence). This CDR3 comprises 17 residues. This chain's CDR3 is CASSPSTQATFNQPQHF. CDR3 DNA sequence: TGTGCCAGCTCCCCGTCTACGCAGGCCACCTTTAATCAGCCCCAGCATTTT.

This clone was found once. The chain links TRBV7-9 to TRBJ1-4; no clear D. The CDR3 has 15 residues. Germline V gene data show CDR1 as SEHNR and CDR2 as FQNEAQ (reference sequence). Trimming took off 5 bases at V and 3 bases at J, with 13 bases between the two ends. The CDR3 loop reads CASSRREGANEKLFF. DNA of the CDR3: TGTGCCAGCAGCCGAAGGGAGGGTGCTAATGAAAAACTGTTTTTT.

The V and J genes are TRBV27 and TRBJ1-4; weak D call: TRBD1 (6 bases). Trimming removed 4 bases from V and 10 bases from J, with 16 bases in between. Germline CDR1 and CDR2: MNHEY and SMNVEV (reference sequence). The CDR3 covers 14 residues. This chain's CDR3 is CASSSLGHSGKLFF. In DNA, the CDR3 is TGTGCCAGCAGTTCCCTGGGACATTCGGGAAAACTGTTTTTT.

The V and J genes are TRBV11-2 and TRBJ2-7; 7 positions match TRBD1. V was pared by 2 bases and J by 2 bases, with 18 bases of the junction left unmatched. The CDR3 totals 19 residues. Germline CDR1 is SGHAT and CDR2 is FQNNGV. The CDR3 nucleotides read TGTGCCAGCAGCTTACGGGGACAGACTTTTCACGGGTGGGCCTACGAGCAGTACTTC. This encodes CASSLRGQTFHGWAYEQYF.

The gene calls are TRBV7-8 and TRBJ2-2, with TRBD2 matching 11 bases. V was pared by 5 bases and J by 4 bases, with 15 bases of the junction left unmatched. The germline V gene encodes CDR1 SGHVS and CDR2 FQNEAQ. CDR3 length: 19 residues. The CDR3 protein is CASSSRGASGRRGTGELFF. DNA for the CDR3: TGTGCCAGCAGCAGCCGGGGGGCTAGCGGGAGGAGGGGCACCGGGGAGCTGTTTTTT. The whole variable domain, filled in from reference TRBV7-8 and TRBJ2-2, reads GAGVSQSPRYKVAKRGQDVALRCDPISGHVSLFWYQQALGQGPEFLTYFQNEAQLDKSGLPSDRFFAERPEGSVSTLKIQRTQQEDSAVYLCASSSRGASGRRGTGELFFGEGSRLTVL.

V and J are TRBV4-2 and TRBJ2-5; the D is unclear. Per germline, CDR1 LGHNA and CDR2 YNFKEQ. V lost 0 bases to trimming and J lost 2 bases, with 4 bases between them. CDR3 length: 13 amino acids. The chain's CDR3 is CASSQELQETQYF. CDR3 in DNA: TGTGCCAGCAGCCAAGAACTTCAAGAGACCCAGTACTTC.

The gene calls are TRBV5-1 and TRBJ2-1; 9 bases align to TRBD2. CDR3 length: 14 amino acids. Germline values: CDR1 SGHRS, CDR2 YFSETQ. V was clipped by 7 bases and J by 7 bases; unmatched bases: 9. CDR3 sequence: CASQVIAGANEQFF. CDR3 nucleotide sequence: TGCGCCAGCCAAGTCATAGCGGGAGCAAATGAGCAGTTCTTC.

The chain couples TRBV7-9 to TRBJ2-1; a possible D gene is TRBD2 (5 bases). V lost 3 bases, J lost 5 bases, and 11 bases lay in between. Germline values: CDR1 SEHNR, CDR2 FQNEAQ (reference sequence). This CDR3 region has 14 residues. CDR3 residues: CASSFGWGDNEQFF. CDR3 in DNA: TGTGCCAGCAGCTTCGGGTGGGGAGACAATGAGCAGTTCTTC.

The V call is TRBV30, the J call TRBJ1-1; D call uncertain. CDR1 is GTSNPN, CDR2 SVGIG, per germline (reference sequence). V was shortened by 5 bases and J by 4 bases, with 11 bases between the two germline ends. The CDR3 is 12 residues long. DNA for the CDR3: TGTGCCTGGCGGGCAGCGGGCACTGAAGCTTTCTTT. It translates to CAWRAAGTEAFF.

The chain combines TRBV23-1 with TRBJ1-1, with D possibly matching TRBD1 (5 bases). TRBV23-1 is annotated as an ORF whose role is uncertain. The length of the CDR3 is 17 residues. Trimming shortened V by 0 bases and J by 1 base, and 15 bases separated the two germline ends. The CDR3 coding sequence is TGCGCCAGCAGTCAATCGGCAGGGCCCCTTACGAACACTGAAGCTTTCTTT. Translation gives CASSQSAGPLTNTEAFF.

This chain uses TRBV27 with TRBJ1-1; maybe TRBD1 (5 bases). The CDR3 runs to 15 residues. The V and J ends lost 5 bases and 7 bases respectively, with 20 bases between them. The germline gives CDR1 MNHEY, CDR2 SMNVEV (reference sequence). DNA for the CDR3: TGTGCCAGCAGTCCACTTGCGAGTGGGGCCGGTGAAGCTTTCTTT. This codes for CASSPLASGAGEAFF.

The chain recombines TRBV4-1 with TRBJ1-6, with 7 bases identical to TRBD1. The CDR3 has 13 residues. Germline V gene lookup returns CDR1 MGHRA and CDR2 YSYEKL. V lost 10 bases, J lost 5 bases, and 5 bases stayed unmatched. This CDR3 is CATSTGHNSPLHF. DNA for the CDR3: TGCGCCACTTCGACAGGGCATAATTCACCCCTCCACTTT.